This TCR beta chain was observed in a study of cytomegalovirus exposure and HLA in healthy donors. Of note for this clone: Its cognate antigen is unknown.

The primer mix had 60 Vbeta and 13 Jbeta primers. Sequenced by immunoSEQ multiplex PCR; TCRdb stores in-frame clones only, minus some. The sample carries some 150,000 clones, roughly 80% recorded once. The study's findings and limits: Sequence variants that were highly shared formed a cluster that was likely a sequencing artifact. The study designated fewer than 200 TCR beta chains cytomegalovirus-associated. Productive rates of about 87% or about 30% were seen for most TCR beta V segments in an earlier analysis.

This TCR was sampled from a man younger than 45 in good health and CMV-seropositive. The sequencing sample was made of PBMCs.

CDR3 DNA: TGTGCCACCAGCAGACATAGCACAGATACGCAGTATTTT. This gives the protein CATSRHSTDTQYF. This sequence joins TRBV15 and TRBJ2-3; D uncertain. The CDR3 length is 13 residues. V was shortened by 2 bases and J by 0 bases, with 3 bases between the two germline ends. Germline loops: CDR1 LNHNV, CDR2 YYDKDF (reference sequence).